This T cell receptor beta chain appears in the sequencing data of a study of blood T cell repertoires in COVID-19. Sequencing was performed with immunoSEQ multiplex PCR; in TCRdb, only in-frame clones are kept and a portion is missing. The sample shows a few hundred thousand clones, about 89% of them seen only once. The TCR originated in a man between 40 and 49 years old who had recovered from COVID-19. Sequencing used PBMCs or T cells enriched from blood (not recorded which).

The CDR3 spells CASSLVFSGSTDTQYF. CDR3 bases: TGTGCCAGCAGCTTAGTCTTTAGCGGGAGCACAGATACGCAGTATTTT. The chain links TRBV7-2 to TRBJ2-3, with 7 bases lining up with TRBD2. V was pared by 1 base and J by 0 bases, with 4 bases of the junction left unmatched. Germline V gene sequence: CDR1 SGHTA, CDR2 FQGNSA. The CDR3 runs to 16 residues.